Reported below is one TCR beta chain. The CDR3 consists of 15 residues. Germline assignment: CDR1 DFQATT and CDR2 SNEGSKA (reference sequence). V lost 0 bases, J lost 7 bases, and 16 bases lay in between. Any patient presenting with uncontrolled infection, other autoimmune disease, pregnancy or lactation was left out. Using RNA transcripts as the source, TCR beta CDR3 regions were amplified. RT-PCR in the first round (using the HTBI primer set) targeted the TCR CDR3. A single record per CDR3 protein comes from TCRdb applying MiXCR to the multiplex PCR reads. The table records 550,000 to 700,000 distinct CDR3 sequences, roughly 50% of them present only once. The entry originates in a study of T cells in Graves' hyperthyroidism and ophthalmopathy.

This sequence originates from an adult woman with Graves' disease, either hyperthyroidism or ophthalmopathy (not recorded which). Sequenced: peripheral blood or thyroid tissue (not recorded which). The chain is built from TRBV20-1 and TRBJ1-3; D not certain. The CDR3 loop reads CSAREATREANTIYF. The DNA of the CDR3 is TGCAGTGCTAGAGAGGCCACCCGGGAGGCGAACACCATATATTTT.